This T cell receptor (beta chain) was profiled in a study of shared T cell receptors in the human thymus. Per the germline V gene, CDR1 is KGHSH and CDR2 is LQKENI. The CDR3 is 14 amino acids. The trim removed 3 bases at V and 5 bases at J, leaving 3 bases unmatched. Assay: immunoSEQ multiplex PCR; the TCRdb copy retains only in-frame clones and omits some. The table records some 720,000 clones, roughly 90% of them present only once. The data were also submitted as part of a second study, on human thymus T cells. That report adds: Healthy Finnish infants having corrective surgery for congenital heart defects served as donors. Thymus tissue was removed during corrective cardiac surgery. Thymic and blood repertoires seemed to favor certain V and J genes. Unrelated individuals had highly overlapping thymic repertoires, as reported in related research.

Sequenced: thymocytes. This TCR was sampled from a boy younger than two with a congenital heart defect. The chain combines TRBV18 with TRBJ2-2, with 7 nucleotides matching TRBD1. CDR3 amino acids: CASSPGTATGELFF. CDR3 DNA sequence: TGTGCCAGCTCACCGGGGACAGCAACCGGGGAGCTGTTTTTT.